This T cell receptor (beta chain) appears in the sequencing data of a study of beta chain features in type 1 diabetes. As every portion of the isolated RNA was reverse transcribed, the sequencing read expressed TCRB transcripts. Libraries were prepared by immunoSEQ multiplex PCR; TCRdb keeps only in-frame clonotypes and omits some of them. This table has a few hundred thousand clones, about 15% appearing once. Source material: naive CD4+ T cells from blood. This TCR came from a woman under 30 in good health.

The CDR3 sequence: CASSPQGVENTEAFF. The CDR3, as DNA: TGTGCCAGCTCACCCCAGGGCGTCGAGAACACTGAAGCTTTCTTT. The chain is built from TRBV18 and TRBJ1-1; D may be TRBD1 (5 bases). Trimming shortened V by 3 bases and J by 1 base, and 12 bases separated the two germline ends. The CDR3 runs 15 residues. Germline loops: CDR1 KGHSH, CDR2 LQKENI.